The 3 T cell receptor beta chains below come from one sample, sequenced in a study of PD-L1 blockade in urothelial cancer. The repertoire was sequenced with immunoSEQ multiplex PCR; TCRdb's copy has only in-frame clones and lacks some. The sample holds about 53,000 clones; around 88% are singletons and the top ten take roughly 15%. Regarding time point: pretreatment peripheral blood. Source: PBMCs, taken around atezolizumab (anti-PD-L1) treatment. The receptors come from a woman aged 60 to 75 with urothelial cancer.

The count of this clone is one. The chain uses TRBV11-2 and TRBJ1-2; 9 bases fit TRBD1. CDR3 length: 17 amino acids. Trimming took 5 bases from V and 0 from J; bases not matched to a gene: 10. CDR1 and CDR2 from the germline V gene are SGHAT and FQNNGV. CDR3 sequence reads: CASSPGTGKQSNYGYTF. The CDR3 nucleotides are TGTGCCAGCAGCCCCGGGACAGGGAAGCAATCTAACTATGGCTACACCTTC.

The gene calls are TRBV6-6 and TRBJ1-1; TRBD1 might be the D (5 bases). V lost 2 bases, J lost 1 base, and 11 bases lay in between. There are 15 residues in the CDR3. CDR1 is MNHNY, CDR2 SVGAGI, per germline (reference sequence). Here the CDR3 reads CASSYGGTANTEAFF. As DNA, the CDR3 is TGTGCCAGCAGTTACGGGGGGACCGCGAACACTGAAGCTTTCTTT.

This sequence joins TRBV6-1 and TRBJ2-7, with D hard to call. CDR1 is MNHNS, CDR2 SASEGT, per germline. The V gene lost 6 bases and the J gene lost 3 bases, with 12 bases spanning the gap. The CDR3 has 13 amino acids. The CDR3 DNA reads TGTGCCAGCAGGATGGGCAGAGACTACGAGCAGTACTTC. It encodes CASRMGRDYEQYF.